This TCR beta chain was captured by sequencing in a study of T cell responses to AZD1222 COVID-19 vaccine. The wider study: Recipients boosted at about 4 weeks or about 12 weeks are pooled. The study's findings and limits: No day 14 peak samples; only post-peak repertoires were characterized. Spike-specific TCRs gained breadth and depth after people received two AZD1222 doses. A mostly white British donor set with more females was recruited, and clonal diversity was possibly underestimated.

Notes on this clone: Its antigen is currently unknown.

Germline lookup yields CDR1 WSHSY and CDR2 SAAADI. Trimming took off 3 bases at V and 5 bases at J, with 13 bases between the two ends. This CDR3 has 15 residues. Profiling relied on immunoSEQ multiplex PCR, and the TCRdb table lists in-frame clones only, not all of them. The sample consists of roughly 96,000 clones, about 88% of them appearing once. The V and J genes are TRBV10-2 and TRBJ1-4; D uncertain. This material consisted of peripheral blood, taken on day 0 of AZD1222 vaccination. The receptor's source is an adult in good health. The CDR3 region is CASSDGYGWNEKLFF. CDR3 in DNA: TGCGCCAGCAGTGATGGGTACGGTTGGAATGAAAAACTGTTTTTT.